This paragraph reports one T cell receptor (beta chain). In the authors' workflow: Estimation of nucleated cell counts relied on the amplification of reference gene primers. Clones were sequenced by immunoSEQ multiplex PCR, and TCRdb holds only the in-frame ones, with some missing. V, J and clone size reflect that table, while D and trimming were determined from the DNA. Among tens of thousands of clones listed, around 77% were seen once. CDR1 is SGHVS, CDR2 FQNEAQ, per germline. This CDR3 spans 13 amino acids. With 5 bases clipped from V and 7 bases from J, the junction kept 6 bases outside the gene matches. The data were obtained in a study of blood T cell repertoires in COVID-19. Study background: Whether acute or convalescent, the COVID-19 samples came from the United States, Italy and Spain. From T cells, B-cell-depleted T cells, or PBMCs came the material, which was cDNA or gDNA.

The source material was peripheral blood. This TCR was recovered from a man aged 60-69 years with acute or convalescent COVID-19. V usage is TRBV7-8 and J usage is TRBJ2-7; 9 bases are shared with TRBD1. CDR3 sequence (DNA): TGTGCCAGCAGCCTACAGGGGGCGCTTGAGCAGTACTTC. This codes for CASSLQGALEQYF.